These 15 T cell receptor beta chains share one sample of origin, sequenced in a study of regulatory T cells in long-lasting Graves disease. Described time point: persistent/refractory GD, antithyroid drugs over 5 years with positive TRAb. The authors made the TCR library using RNA they extracted from PBMCs. For TCR beta, libraries came from iRepertoire HTBI primers and Arm-PCR of CDR3 regions. TCRdb re-analysed the multiplex PCR reads in MiXCR, keeping a single row per CDR3 protein. The data contain approximately 360,000 distinct CDR3 sequences, roughly 20% of them singletons. The input for sequencing was peripheral blood mononuclear cells (PBMCs), taken when the disease was refractory, from a patient treated with antithyroid drugs. Receptors were obtained from a woman between 40 and 50 years old with Graves disease.

This clonotype was observed many times. The V gene is TRBV7-2, the J gene TRBJ2-7; TRBD2 aligns across 10 bases. Germline V lookup: CDR1 SGHTA, CDR2 FQGNSA. The CDR3 runs 15 residues. Unmatched junction bases numbered 10, after V lost 5 bases and J lost 6 bases. The CDR3 nucleotides are TGTGCCAGCAGCCGCACGACTAGCGGGTTACTCGAGCAGTACTTC. This encodes CASSRTTSGLLEQYF.

About this clonotype: A far larger clone is only one base removed, so a read error is likely. The V and J genes are TRBV25-1 and TRBJ2-7; tentatively, D is TRBD2 (6 bases). The CDR3 contains 15 residues. CDR1 and CDR2 from the germline V gene are MGHDK and SYGVNS. Between the trimmed V and J ends, which lost 4 bases and 2 bases, there was a span of 15 bases. CDR3: CASSVSGRLTYEQYF. Written as DNA, the CDR3 is TGTGCCAGCAGTGTTAGCGGCCGTTTAACCTACGAGCAGTACTTC.

V gene TRBV3-1 combines with J gene TRBJ2-7, with 8 positions matching TRBD2. The V segment lost 8 bases and the J segment 4 bases; nucleotides outside the gene matches: 7. The CDR3 runs 13 residues. Germline V CDR1 and CDR2: LGHDT, YNNKEL (reference sequence). The CDR3 reads CASAAGEGYEQYF. The DNA of the CDR3 is TGTGCCAGCGCAGCGGGAGAGGGGTACGAGCAGTACTTC.

The chain joins TRBV20-1 to TRBJ1-2; TRBD1 is a possible D gene (5 bases). CDR1 and CDR2 (germline): DFQATT, SNEGSKA (reference sequence). V was shortened by 0 bases and J by 3 bases, with 20 bases between the two germline ends. The length of the CDR3 is 17 residues. CDR3 residues: CSARDLVSGVIDYGYTF. In DNA form, the CDR3 reads TGCAGTGCTAGAGATTTGGTGTCGGGGGTGATCGACTATGGCTACACCTTC.

This clonotype appeared many times. The chain employs TRBV12-3 or TRBV12-4 and TRBJ2-7; tentative D call: TRBD2 (5 bases). The CDR3 is 14 amino acids. V was cut by 4 bases and J by 4 bases, with 14 bases left in between. CDR3 nucleotides: TGTGCCAGCAGTTGGACTGGGCCAGAATACGAGCAGTACTTC. Amino acids: CASSWTGPEYEQYF.

This clonotype occurred a few times. This chain connects TRBV7-9 to TRBJ2-5; 14 bases map to TRBD2. The J call may not be correct, given that the DNA end is closer to TRBJ2-1. This CDR3 is 15 amino acids long. Germline V gene data show CDR1 as SEHNR and CDR2 as FQNEAQ (reference sequence). CDR3 DNA sequence: TGTGCCAGCACCTCGGGACTAGCGGGAGTCGGTGAGCAGTTCTTC. Its protein is CASTSGLAGVGEQFF.

This clonotype turned up a few times. The CDR3 protein is CASRYVGLAGGPPAKNIQYF. In DNA form, the CDR3 reads TGTGCCAGCAGATACGTCGGACTAGCGGGAGGACCTCCAGCCAAAAACATTCAGTACTTC. This rearrangement joins TRBV6-2 or TRBV6-3 to TRBJ2-4, with 14 bases fitting TRBD2. Trimming cost V 6 bases and J 0 bases; bases outside gene matches: 13. Germline V gene lookup returns CDR1 MNHEY and CDR2 SVGEGT. CDR3 length equals 20 residues.

This clonotype was counted at least ten times. This rearrangement joins TRBV28 to TRBJ2-7; weak D call: TRBD2 (5 bases). Germline V CDR1 and CDR2: MDHEN, SYDVKM. The CDR3 consists of 14 residues. V lost 5 bases to trimming and J lost 4 bases, with 15 bases between them. In DNA form, the CDR3 reads TGTGCCAGCAGTATGCGACGGGGTGTGTACGAGCAGTACTTC. It codes for CASSMRRGVYEQYF.

In its sample, this clonotype was seen many times. The rearrangement links TRBV6-1 to TRBJ2-2; no reliable D call. The CDR3 covers 15 residues. The germline CDR1 and CDR2 sequences are MNHNS and SASEGT. Trimming pared 8 bases from V and 3 bases from J, leaving 16 bases between. Written as DNA, the CDR3 is TGTGCCAGCCGATGGTTCTCTATGGACACCGGGGAGCTGTTTTTT. Protein: CASRWFSMDTGELFF.

At least ten counts were recorded for this clonotype. The rearrangement links TRBV6-1 to TRBJ1-2; TRBD1 matches at 8 bases. Germline CDR1 and CDR2: MNHNS and SASEGT. The CDR3 has 15 amino acids. J was trimmed by 5 bases and V by 5 bases; bases with no gene match: 10. CDR3 in DNA: TGTGCCAGCAGTCCACGGACCGGGACAGGATATGGCTACACCTTC. It is translated as CASSPRTGTGYGYTF.

Details on this clonotype: A read error is likely, as this CDR3 ends without the conserved phenylalanine or tryptophan. The chain combines TRBV13 with TRBJ1-1; D remains ambiguous. This CDR3 spans 15 amino acids. The ends were cut back, 8 bases at V and 0 bases at J, with 16 bases in the middle. The germline gives CDR1 PRHDT, CDR2 FYEKMQ (reference sequence). CDR3 in DNA: TGTGCCAGCGCCGGAGGGTTTAAGATGAACACTGAAGCTTTCTCT. Translation: CASAGGFKMNTEAFS.

The chain employs TRBV6-2 or TRBV6-3 and TRBJ2-7, with D possibly called TRBD1 or TRBD2 (6 bases each). The CDR3 is made up of 14 amino acids. Trimming removed 7 bases at V and 0 bases at J, with 13 bases between. CDR1 and CDR2 (germline): MNHEY, SVGEGT. CDR3 sequence: CASTRGLLSYEQYF. The CDR3, as DNA: TGTGCCAGCACACGGGGGCTCCTCTCCTACGAGCAGTACTTC.

In its sample, this clonotype was seen a few times. The chain is built from TRBV19 and TRBJ1-1, with 8 nucleotides matching TRBD1. CDR3 length equals 15 residues. Germline V lookup: CDR1 LNHDA, CDR2 SQIVND (reference sequence). V shed 7 bases and J 0 bases; nucleotides not matched to a gene: 7. The DNA for the CDR3 is TGTGCCAGTAAAGCCGAGGACAGGGTGAACACTGAAGCTTTCTTT. The encoded protein is CASKAEDRVNTEAFF. Full variable domain (missing parts from reference TRBV19 and TRBJ1-1): DGGITQSPKYLFRKEGQNVTLSCEQNLNHDAMYWYRQDPGQGLRLIYYSQIVNDFQKGDIAEGYSVSREKKESFPLTVTSAQKNPTAFYLCASKAEDRVNTEAFFGQGTRLTVV.

J is TRBJ2-7 and V is TRBV19, with 7 bases fitting TRBD2. Germline trimming cut 5 bases from V and 4 bases from J; bases unmatched to any gene: 8. Per the germline V gene, CDR1 is LNHDA and CDR2 is SQIVND (reference sequence). CDR3 length equals 14 residues. This CDR3 reads CASSWGGGSYEQYF. CDR3 bases: TGTGCCAGTAGTTGGGGCGGCGGGAGTTACGAGCAGTACTTC.

The rearrangement joins TRBV20-1 to TRBJ2-1; TRBD1 aligns across 7 bases. Germline-derived CDR1 and CDR2 are DFQATT and SNEGSKA (reference sequence). The CDR3 runs 16 residues. The V and J ends lost 3 bases and 0 bases, in that order; junction bases with no gene match: 8. In DNA form, the CDR3 reads TGCAGTGCTAGTTTACAGGGGAGCGTCTCCTACAATGAGCAGTTCTTC. This encodes CSASLQGSVSYNEQFF.